A selection of T cell receptor beta chains follows, all from one sample in a study of T cells in Graves' hyperthyroidism and ophthalmopathy. TCRdb itself ran the multiplex PCR reads through MiXCR, one entry per CDR3 protein. The sample has hundreds of thousands of distinct CDR3 sequences; more than 14% are singletons. The sample comprised blood. These receptor sequences come from a woman in her forties or fifties with Graves' ophthalmopathy. Each CDR3 is given with its conserved first and last residue. D genes are given only for firm matches. Some rows mark clone size as missing; the rest say once, few, many or name a class of expanded clone.

>TRBV4-3|15|TRBJ2-7|NA|NA
CASSISHGESYEQYF
TGCGCCAGCAGCATCTCTCACGGAGAATCCTACGAGCAGTACTTC
>TRBV28|12|TRBJ1-1|few|NA
CASKLLGTEAFF
TGTGCCAGCAAGTTACTGGGCACTGAAGCTTTCTTT
>TRBV2|16|TRBJ2-1|many|TRBD1
CASREQQGVPYNEQFF
TGTGCCAGCAGGGAACAACAGGGGGTTCCTTACAATGAGCAGTTCTTC
>TRBV12-3/TRBV12-4|15|TRBJ2-2|NA|TRBD2
CASRPSGRGTGELFF
TGTGCCAGCAGACCAAGCGGGAGGGGCACCGGGGAGCTGTTTTTT
>TRBV18|15|TRBJ1-5|NA|NA
CASSPSGRGDQPQHF
TGTGCCAGCTCACCCTCGGGCAGGGGCGATCAGCCCCAGCATTTT
>TRBV28|15|TRBJ2-7|many|NA
CASSLLFAAGREQYF
TGTGCCAGCAGTTTATTATTTGCGGCAGGGAGGGAGCAGTACTTC
>TRBV5-1|17|TRBJ2-7|many|TRBD2
CASSFSSGSFGPGEQYF
TGCGCCAGCAGCTTTAGTAGCGGGAGTTTTGGGCCCGGCGAGCAGTACTTC
>TRBV6-5|16|TRBJ2-7|many|NA
CASSYYTGTTTYEQYF
TGTGCCAGCAGTTACTATACCGGGACAACAACCTACGAGCAGTACTTC
>TRBV7-3|15|TRBJ2-2|few|NA
CASSPKDWYTGELFF
TGTGCCAGCAGCCCAAAAGACTGGTACACCGGGGAGCTGTTTTTT
>TRBV9|14|TRBJ2-5|many|NA
CASSSSGFQETQYF
TGTGCCAGCAGCTCAAGCGGCTTTCAAGAGACCCAGTACTTC
>TRBV5-1|13|TRBJ2-1|many|NA
CASSFPRSDEQFF
TGCGCCAGCAGCTTCCCCCGGAGCGATGAGCAGTTCTTC
>TRBV3-1|15|TRBJ2-7|many|TRBD1
CASSTPGQGVYEQYF
TGTGCCAGCAGCACGCCGGGACAGGGTGTTTACGAGCAGTACTTC
>TRBV7-6|14|TRBJ1-1|few|TRBD1
CASSLRTGSTEAFF
TGTGCCAGCAGCTTAAGGACAGGGAGCACTGAAGCTTTCTTT
>TRBV30|13|TRBJ2-3|many|NA
CAWSGDSTDTQYF
TGTGCCTGGAGTGGGGATAGCACAGATACGCAGTATTTT
>TRBV19|15|TRBJ2-2|NA|TRBD1
CASSKGASNTGELFF
TGTGCCAGTAGCAAGGGGGCCTCGAACACCGGGGAGCTGTTTTTT
>TRBV28|14|TRBJ2-7|many|NA
CASSRAPGQPEQYF
TGTGCCAGCAGCCGGGCCCCCGGACAACCCGAGCAGTACTTC
>TRBV13|13|TRBJ1-2|many|NA
CASSPGAFYGYTF
TGTGCCAGCAGCCCAGGGGCCTTCTATGGCTACACCTTC
>TRBV7-8|16|TRBJ2-1|NA|TRBD2
CASKHLWASGLNEQFF
TGTGCCAGTAAACACCTTTGGGCTAGCGGGTTGAATGAGCAGTTCTTC
>TRBV20-1|14|TRBJ1-2|many|TRBD1
CSASGQGALYGYTF
TGCAGTGCCTCAGGACAGGGGGCCCTCTATGGCTACACCTTC
>TRBV10-3|15|TRBJ2-1|NA|TRBD2
CAISEIAGVSWEQFF
TGTGCCATCAGTGAGATTGCGGGAGTAAGTTGGGAGCAGTTCTTC
>TRBV30|14|TRBJ1-3|many|NA
CAWSLDSSGNTIYF
TGTGCCTGGAGTTTAGACAGCTCTGGAAACACCATATATTTT
>TRBV6-2/TRBV6-3|13|TRBJ2-1|few|NA
CASSYSHINEQFF
TGTGCCAGCAGTTACTCCCACATCAATGAGCAGTTCTTC
>TRBV20-1|13|TRBJ1-2|few|NA
CTPLGDGNYGYTF
TGCACCCCCTTGGGGGACGGCAACTATGGCTACACCTTC
>TRBV30|13|TRBJ1-1|many|NA
CAWSFRRGTEAFF
TGTGCCTGGAGTTTCCGACGAGGGACTGAAGCTTTCTTT